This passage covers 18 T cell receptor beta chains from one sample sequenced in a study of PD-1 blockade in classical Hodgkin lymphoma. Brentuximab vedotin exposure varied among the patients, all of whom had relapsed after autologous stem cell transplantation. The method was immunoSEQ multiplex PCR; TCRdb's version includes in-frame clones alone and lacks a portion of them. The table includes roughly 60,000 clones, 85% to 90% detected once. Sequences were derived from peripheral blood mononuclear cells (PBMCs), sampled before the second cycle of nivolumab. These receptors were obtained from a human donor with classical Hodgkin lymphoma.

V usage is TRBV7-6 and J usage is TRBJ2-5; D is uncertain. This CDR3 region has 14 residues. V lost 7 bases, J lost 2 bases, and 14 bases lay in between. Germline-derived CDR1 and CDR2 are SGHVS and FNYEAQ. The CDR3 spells CASTPRGSQETQYF. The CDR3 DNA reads TGTGCCAGCACCCCCCGTGGCTCACAAGAGACCCAGTACTTC.

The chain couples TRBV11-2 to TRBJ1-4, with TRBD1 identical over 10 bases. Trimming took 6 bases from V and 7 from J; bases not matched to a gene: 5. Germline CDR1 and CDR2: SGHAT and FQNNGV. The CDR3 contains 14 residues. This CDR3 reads CASRRTGGGEKLFF. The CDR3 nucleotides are TGTGCCAGCAGACGGACAGGGGGTGGTGAAAAACTGTTTTTT. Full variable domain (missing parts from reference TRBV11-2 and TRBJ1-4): EAGVAQSPRYKIIEKRQSVAFWCNPISGHATLYWYQQILGQGPKLLIQFQNNGVVDDSQLPKDRFSAERLKGVDSTLKIQPAKLEDSAVYLCASRRTGGGEKLFFGSGTQLSVL.

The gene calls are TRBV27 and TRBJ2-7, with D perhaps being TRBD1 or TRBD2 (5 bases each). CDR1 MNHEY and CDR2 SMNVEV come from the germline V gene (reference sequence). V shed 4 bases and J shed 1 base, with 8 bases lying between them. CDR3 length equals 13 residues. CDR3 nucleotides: TGTGCCAGCAGTTACGAGGGGTCCTACGAGCAGTACTTC. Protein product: CASSYEGSYEQYF.

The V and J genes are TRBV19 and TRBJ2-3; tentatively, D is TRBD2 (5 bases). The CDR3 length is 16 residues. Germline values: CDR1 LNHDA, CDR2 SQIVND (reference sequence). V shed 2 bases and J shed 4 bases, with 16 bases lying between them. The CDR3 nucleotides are TGTGCCAGTAGTATACAAGCGGTTTTATCCCCAGATACGCAGTATTTT. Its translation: CASSIQAVLSPDTQYF.

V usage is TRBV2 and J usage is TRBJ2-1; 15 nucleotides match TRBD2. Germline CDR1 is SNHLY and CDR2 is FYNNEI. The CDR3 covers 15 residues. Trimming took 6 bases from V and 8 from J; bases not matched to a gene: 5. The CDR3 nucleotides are TGTGCCAGCAGAAGGACTAGCGGGGGGGCGGATGAGCAGTTCTTC. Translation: CASRRTSGGADEQFF. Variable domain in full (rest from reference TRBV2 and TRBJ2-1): EPEVTQTPSHQVTQMGQEVILRCVPISNHLYFYWYRQILGQKVEFLVSFYNNEISEKSEIFDDQFSVERPDGSNFTLKIRSTKLEDSAMYFCASRRTSGGADEQFFGPGTRLTVL.

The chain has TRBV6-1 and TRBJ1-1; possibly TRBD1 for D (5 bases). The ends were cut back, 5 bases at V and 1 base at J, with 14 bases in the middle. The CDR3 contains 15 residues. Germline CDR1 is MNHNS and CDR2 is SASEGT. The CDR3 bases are TGTGCCAGCAGTATTGTGCCAGGGAAGAACACTGAAGCTTTCTTT. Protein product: CASSIVPGKNTEAFF.

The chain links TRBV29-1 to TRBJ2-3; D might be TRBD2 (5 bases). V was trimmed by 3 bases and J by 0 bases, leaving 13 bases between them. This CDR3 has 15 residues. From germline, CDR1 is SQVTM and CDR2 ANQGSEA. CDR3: CSVDPPAASTDTQYF. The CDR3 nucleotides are TGCAGCGTTGACCCCCCAGCGGCTAGCACAGATACGCAGTATTTT.

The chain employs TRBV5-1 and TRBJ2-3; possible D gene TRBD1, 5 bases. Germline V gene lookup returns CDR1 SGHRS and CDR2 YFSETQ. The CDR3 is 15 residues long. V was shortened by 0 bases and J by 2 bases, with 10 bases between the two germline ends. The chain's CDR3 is CASSLGRGFTDTQYF. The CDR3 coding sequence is TGCGCCAGCAGCTTGGGTAGGGGATTCACAGATACGCAGTATTTT.

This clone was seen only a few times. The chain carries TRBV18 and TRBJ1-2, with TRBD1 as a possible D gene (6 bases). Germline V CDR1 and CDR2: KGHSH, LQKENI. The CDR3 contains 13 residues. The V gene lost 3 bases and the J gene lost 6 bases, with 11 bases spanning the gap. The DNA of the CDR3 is TGTGCCAGCTCACCCAGGGGCGAGGATGGCTACACCTTC. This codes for CASSPRGEDGYTF.

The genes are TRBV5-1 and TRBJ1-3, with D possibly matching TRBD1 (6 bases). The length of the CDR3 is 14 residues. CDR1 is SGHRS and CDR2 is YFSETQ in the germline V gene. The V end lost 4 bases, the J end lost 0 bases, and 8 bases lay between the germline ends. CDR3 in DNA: TGCGCCAGCAGCCAACAGGGCTCTGGAAACACCATATATTTT. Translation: CASSQQGSGNTIYF.

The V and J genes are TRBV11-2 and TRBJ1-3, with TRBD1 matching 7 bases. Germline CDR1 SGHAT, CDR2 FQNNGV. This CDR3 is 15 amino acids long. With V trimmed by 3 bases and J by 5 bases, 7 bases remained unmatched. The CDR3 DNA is TGTGCCAGCAGCTTTCGACAGGGTATACGAAACACCATATATTTT. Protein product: CASSFRQGIRNTIYF.

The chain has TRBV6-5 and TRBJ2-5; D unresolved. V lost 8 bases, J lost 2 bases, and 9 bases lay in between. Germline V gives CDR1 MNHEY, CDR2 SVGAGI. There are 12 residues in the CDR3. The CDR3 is CASGYLQETQYF. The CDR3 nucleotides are TGTGCCAGCGGGTACTTACAAGAGACCCAGTACTTC.

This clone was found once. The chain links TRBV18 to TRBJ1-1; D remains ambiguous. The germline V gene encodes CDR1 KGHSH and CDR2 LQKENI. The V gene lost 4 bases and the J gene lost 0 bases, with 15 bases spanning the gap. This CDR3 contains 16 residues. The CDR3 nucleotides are TGTGCCAGCTCACTCAGAGGATTCGACATGAACACTGAAGCTTTCTTT. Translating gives CASSLRGFDMNTEAFF.

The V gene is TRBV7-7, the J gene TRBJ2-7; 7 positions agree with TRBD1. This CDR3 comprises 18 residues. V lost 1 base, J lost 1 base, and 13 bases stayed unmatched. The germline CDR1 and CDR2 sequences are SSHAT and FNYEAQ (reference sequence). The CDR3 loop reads CASSLGPATGNKSYEQYF. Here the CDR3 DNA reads TGTGCCAGCAGCTTAGGCCCGGCGACAGGGAATAAGTCCTACGAGCAGTACTTC.

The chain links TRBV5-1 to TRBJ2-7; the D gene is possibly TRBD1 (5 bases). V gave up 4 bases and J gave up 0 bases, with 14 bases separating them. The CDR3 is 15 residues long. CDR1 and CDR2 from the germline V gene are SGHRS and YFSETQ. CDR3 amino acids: CASSIDSPRSYEQYF. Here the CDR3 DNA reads TGCGCCAGCAGCATAGACAGCCCTCGCTCCTACGAGCAGTACTTC.

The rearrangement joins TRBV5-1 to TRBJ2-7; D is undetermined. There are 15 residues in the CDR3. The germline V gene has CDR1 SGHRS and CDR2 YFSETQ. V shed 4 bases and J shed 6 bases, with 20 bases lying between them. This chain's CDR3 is CASSASPAERGEQYF. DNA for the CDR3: TGCGCCAGCAGCGCCTCCCCGGCCGAACGCGGCGAGCAGTACTTC.

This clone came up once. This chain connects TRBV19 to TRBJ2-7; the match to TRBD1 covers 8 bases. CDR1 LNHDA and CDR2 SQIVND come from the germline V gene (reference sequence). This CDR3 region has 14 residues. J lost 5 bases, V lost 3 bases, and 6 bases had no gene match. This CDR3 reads CASSIGDRPHEQYF. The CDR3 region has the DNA TGTGCCAGTAGTATTGGGGACAGGCCCCACGAGCAGTACTTC.

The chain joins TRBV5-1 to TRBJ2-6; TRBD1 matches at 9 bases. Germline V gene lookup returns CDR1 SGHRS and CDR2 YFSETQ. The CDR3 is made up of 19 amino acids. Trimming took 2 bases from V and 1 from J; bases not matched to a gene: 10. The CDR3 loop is CASSLGDRVTPSGANVLTF. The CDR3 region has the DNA TGCGCCAGCAGCTTAGGGGACAGGGTGACCCCTTCTGGGGCCAACGTCCTGACTTTC. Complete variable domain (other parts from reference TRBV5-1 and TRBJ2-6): KAGVTQTPRYLIKTRGQQVTLSCSPISGHRSVSWYQQTPGQGLQFLFEYFSETQRNKGNFPGRFSGRQFSNSRSEMNVSTLELGDSALYLCASSLGDRVTPSGANVLTFGAGSRLTVL.